This TCR beta chain was documented in a study of T cells after yellow fever vaccination. The overall study: Researchers used SMART-Seq v4 Ultra Low Input to prepare fractions that had low cell numbers. Study results and limitations: Clones that expanded after primary vaccination mostly reappeared after the booster (over 95% CD4, 70% to 90% CD8). Any FACS-sorted repertoire could hold abundant clonotypes that contaminate it from the bulk population.

This clonotype has just a few counts. No antigen is known for it. TCRdb reanalysed the 5' RACE reads using MiXCR and keeps one entry per CDR3 protein. The sample consists of 250,000 to 400,000 distinct CDR3 sequences, 3.5% to 4.5% of them appearing once. Trimming removed 6 bases from V and 10 bases from J, with 16 bases in between. From germline, CDR1 is DFQATT and CDR2 SNEGSKA (reference sequence). This CDR3 spans 12 amino acids. This TCR was sampled from a young man who received the YFV17D yellow fever vaccine. This sample comprised PBMCs, obtained 15 days after the yellow fever booster vaccination. V gene TRBV20-1 combines with J gene TRBJ2-1; D unclear. The CDR3 reads CSAGPQSGEQFF. CDR3 DNA sequence: TGCAGTGCCGGACCCCAGAGTGGGGAGCAGTTCTTC.